A selection of T cell receptor beta chains follows, all from one sample in a study of T-cell memory formation after mild COVID-19. MiXCR, run by TCRdb on the 5' RACE reads, gives a single entry per CDR3 protein. The sample yields hundreds of thousands of distinct CDR3 sequences, approximately 18% seen once. The sequencing input was PBMCs or a T cell subset sorted from them (not recorded which). The receptors here all came from an adult woman who had mild COVID-19 (a few samples of this study predate the infection). Cell type and time point are not known. CDR3s include the opening cysteine and the closing phenylalanine or tryptophan. A D gene is named only where the DNA matches it firmly. Clone size is shown for a subset of rows, as once, few, many or a class of expanded clone.

v_call,clone_size,d_call,j_call,cdr3_aa,cdr3_nt
TRBV7-9,NA,NA,TRBJ2-1,CASSYLLAEQFF,TGTGCCAGCAGTTATTTACTAGCAGAGCAGTTCTTC
TRBV9,few,NA,TRBJ1-2,CASSSVSRAAGGYTF,TGTGCCAGCAGCTCCGTCTCAAGAGCGGCGGGTGGCTACACCTTC
TRBV7-3,NA,NA,TRBJ2-3,CASSPTREDTQYF,TGTGCCAGCAGCCCCACGCGGGAAGATACGCAGTATTTT
TRBV7-2,few,NA,TRBJ2-3,CASSLARTTDTQYF,TGTGCCAGCAGCTTAGCCAGGACCACAGATACGCAGTATTTT
TRBV3-1,few,NA,TRBJ2-5,CASSQGPPETQYF,TGTGCCAGCAGCCAAGGGCCGCCGGAGACCCAGTACTTC
TRBV12-3/TRBV12-4,NA,TRBD1,TRBJ1-1,CASRKDRGRTEAFF,TGTGCCAGCAGGAAAGACAGGGGGCGTACTGAAGCTTTCTTT
TRBV24-1,NA,TRBD1,TRBJ2-5,CATSDNIRGQGNETQYF,TGTGCCACCAGTGACAACATAAGGGGGCAGGGAAATGAGACCCAGTACTTC
TRBV5-1,NA,TRBD2,TRBJ2-3,CASRPRLAGRTDTQYF,TGCGCCAGCAGACCCCGACTAGCGGGGCGCACAGATACGCAGTATTTT
TRBV7-9,NA,TRBD1,TRBJ1-4,CASSLGVTGAREKLFF,TGTGCCAGCAGCTTAGGGGTGACAGGGGCGCGGGAAAAACTGTTTTTT
TRBV7-9,NA,NA,TRBJ2-3,CASSLGNKAASTDTQYF,TGTGCCAGCAGCTTAGGGAACAAAGCGGCTAGCACAGATACGCAGTATTTT
TRBV27,few,TRBD1,TRBJ2-2,CASSLYWTGVSGELFF,TGTGCCAGCAGTTTATATTGGACAGGGGTTTCCGGGGAGCTGTTTTTT
TRBV5-4,NA,TRBD2,TRBJ2-1,CASSLGRSGGTDNEQFF,TGTGCCAGCAGCTTGGGGAGGAGCGGGGGGACTGACAATGAGCAGTTCTTC
TRBV24-1,NA,NA,TRBJ2-3,CATSRDGTDTQYF,TGTGCCACCAGCCGGGACGGCACAGATACGCAGTATTTT
TRBV12-3/TRBV12-4,NA,NA,TRBJ2-7,CASATGTADYEQYF,TGTGCCAGCGCAACCGGGACGGCCGACTACGAGCAGTACTTC
TRBV9,many,NA,TRBJ2-7,CASSVDGTAYEQYF,TGTGCCAGCAGCGTAGATGGGACGGCCTACGAGCAGTACTTC
TRBV7-2,NA,NA,TRBJ1-2,CASSLSRNNYGYTF,TGTGCCAGCAGCTTATCAAGAAATAACTATGGCTACACCTTC
TRBV5-6,few,NA,TRBJ2-1,CASSSLMGRGFF,TGTGCCAGCAGCTCTCTCATGGGTAGAGGATTCTTC
TRBV20-1,once,NA,TRBJ2-2,CSARDIGYGELFF,TGCAGTGCTCGGGACATTGGGTATGGGGAGCTGTTTTTT
TRBV5-1,few,NA,TRBJ2-2,CASSTYDYTGELFF,TGCGCCAGCAGCACATATGACTACACCGGGGAGCTGTTTTTT
TRBV5-1,NA,TRBD2,TRBJ2-5,CASSSREGPEKETQYF,TGCGCCAGCAGTTCTCGGGAGGGCCCTGAGAAAGAGACCCAGTACTTC
TRBV18,NA,TRBD1,TRBJ1-1,CASSVDRGLVDTEAFF,TGTGCCAGCTCAGTGGACAGGGGGCTCGTGGACACTGAAGCTTTCTTT
TRBV7-2,NA,TRBD1,TRBJ1-3,CASSGQGALSGNTIYF,TGTGCCAGCAGCGGACAGGGGGCTCTCTCTGGAAACACCATATATTTT
TRBV9,few,TRBD1,TRBJ2-1,CASSPPGQAYNEQFF,TGTGCCAGCAGCCCTCCGGGACAGGCCTACAATGAGCAGTTCTTC
TRBV12-3/TRBV12-4,NA,NA,TRBJ2-1,CATLGDLGGYEQFF,TGTGCCACTCTAGGCGATCTGGGAGGCTATGAGCAGTTCTTC
TRBV20-1,many,NA,TRBJ1-2,CSARNKDNYGYTF,TGCAGTGCCCGTAACAAAGACAACTATGGCTACACCTTC